A selection of T cell receptor beta chains follows, all from one sample in a study of Graves' ophthalmopathy and Graves' hyperthyroidism. TCRdb used MiXCR to reprocess the multiplex PCR reads, holding one entry per CDR3 protein. Of about 480,000 distinct CDR3 sequences in the sample, about 15% are singletons; the top ten hold 9.5% to 10%. Material for sequencing was blood. The receptor set was obtained from a young woman with Graves' ophthalmopathy. CDR3s include the opening cysteine and the closing phenylalanine or tryptophan. D genes are given only for firm matches. A clone size is listed for some rows: how often the clone was seen (once, few, many), or a class if it is expanded.

j_call	d_call	clone_size	v_call	cdr3_aa	cdr3_nt
TRBJ2-5	-	many	TRBV6-1	CASSRHTYQETQYF	TGTGCCAGCAGTCGGCACACCTACCAAGAGACCCAGTACTTC
TRBJ1-6	-	many	TRBV6-1	CASSEVLLSYNSPLHF	TGTGCCAGCAGTGAAGTTTTGCTGTCCTATAATTCACCCCTCCACTTT
TRBJ1-2	-	-	TRBV20-1	CSARSGKGLGGGYTF	TGCAGTGCTAGATCAGGGAAAGGGCTTGGTGGTGGCTACACCTTC
TRBJ2-7	TRBD1	few	TRBV4-1	CASSQVWGQGTYEQYF	TGCGCCAGCAGCCAAGTTTGGGGACAGGGCACCTACGAGCAGTACTTC
TRBJ2-7	TRBD1	many	TRBV12-5	CASGLPYRGSDEQYF	TGTGCTAGTGGTTTGCCCTACAGGGGATCGGACGAGCAGTACTTC
TRBJ1-1	TRBD1	many	TRBV28	CASSFGTGVSRAHTEAFF	TGTGCCAGCAGTTTTGGGACAGGGGTGTCCAGGGCCCACACTGAAGCTTTCTTT
TRBJ2-2	-	many	TRBV6-1	CASSEGPGSNTGELFF	TGTGCCAGCAGTGAGGGGCCGGGCTCGAACACCGGGGAGCTGTTTTTT
TRBJ2-7	TRBD2	-	TRBV28	CASSLDAGAPYEQYF	TGTGCCAGCAGTTTGGATGCGGGAGCCCCCTACGAGCAGTACTTC
TRBJ2-7	TRBD2	-	TRBV28	CASSSGGLADDSYEQYF	TGTGCCAGCAGCTCCGGGGGACTAGCGGACGACTCCTACGAGCAGTACTTC
TRBJ1-6	-	many	TRBV6-1	CASSSQGLGNSPLHF	TGTGCCAGCAGCTCTCAGGGGCTGGGTAATTCACCCCTCCACTTT
TRBJ2-7	-	many	TRBV29-1	CSAVGSSYEQYF	TGCAGCGCGGTCGGGAGCTCCTACGAGCAGTACTTC
TRBJ2-7	TRBD1	-	TRBV6-1	CASKPAGTGSYEQYF	TGTGCCAGCAAGCCAGCCGGGACAGGGAGCTACGAGCAGTACTTC
TRBJ1-5	-	many	TRBV12-3/TRBV12-4	CASSFWGGNQPQHF	TGTGCCAGCAGTTTTTGGGGAGGCAATCAGCCCCAGCATTTT
TRBJ1-2	TRBD1	many	TRBV6-1	CASSPITGAYGYTF	TGTGCCAGCAGCCCCATTACAGGGGCTTATGGCTACACCTTC
TRBJ1-5	TRBD1	-	TRBV10-3	CAISESGQAYQPQHF	TGTGCCATCAGTGAGTCAGGACAGGCATATCAGCCCCAGCATTTT
TRBJ2-4	TRBD1	many	TRBV6-5	CASSLTGQGAAKNIQYF	TGTGCCAGCAGTTTAACGGGACAGGGGGCGGCCAAAAACATTCAGTACTTC
TRBJ2-7	TRBD1	many	TRBV6-1	CASSARDRRNEQYF	TGTGCCAGCAGTGCCCGGGACAGGAGGAACGAGCAGTACTTC
TRBJ1-2	-	many	TRBV20-1	CSARDRQLPNYGYTF	TGCAGTGCTAGAGATCGACAGTTACCTAACTATGGCTACACCTTC
TRBJ2-7	TRBD2	-	TRBV7-8	CASSLIASGVAYF	TGTGCCAGCAGCTTAATCGCTAGCGGGGTGGCGTACTTC
TRBJ2-7	-	many	TRBV2	CASSYLTEQYF	TGTGCCAGCAGCTATCTGACCGAGCAGTACTTC
TRBJ1-6	TRBD1	many	TRBV6-4	CASSDSGQGGSPLHF	TGTGCCAGCAGTGACTCCGGACAGGGGGGATCACCCCTCCACTTT
TRBJ1-2	-	-	TRBV20-1	CSARETRGRYGYTF	TGCAGTGCTAGAGAGACTCGGGGCCGCTATGGCTACACCTTC
TRBJ1-2	-	many	TRBV6-1	CASSPRTDGYTF	TGTGCCAGCAGCCCTCGGACAGACGGCTACACCTTC
TRBJ1-1	-	once	TRBV6-1	CASRGGQPNTEAFF	TGTGCCAGCAGGGGGGGGCAGCCTAACACTGAAGCTTTCTTT
TRBJ1-1	-	few	TRBV11-2	CASSSYGGGGAFF	TGTGCCAGCAGCTCCTACGGTGGGGGGGGAGCTTTCTTT